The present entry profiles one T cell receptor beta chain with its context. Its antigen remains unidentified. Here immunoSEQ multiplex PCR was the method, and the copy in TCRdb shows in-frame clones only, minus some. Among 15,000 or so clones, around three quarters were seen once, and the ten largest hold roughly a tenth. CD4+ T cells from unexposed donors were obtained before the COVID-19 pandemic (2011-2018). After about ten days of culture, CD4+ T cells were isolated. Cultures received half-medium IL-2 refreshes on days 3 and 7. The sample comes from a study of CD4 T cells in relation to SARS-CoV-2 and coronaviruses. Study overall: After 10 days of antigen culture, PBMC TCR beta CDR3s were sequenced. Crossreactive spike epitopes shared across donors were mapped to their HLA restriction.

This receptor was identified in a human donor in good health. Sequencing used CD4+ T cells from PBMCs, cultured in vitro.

The CDR3 here is CASSLAGGFTPDTQYF. The CDR3 DNA reads TGTGCCAGCAGCTTAGCCGGGGGTTTCACCCCAGATACGCAGTATTTT. This rearrangement joins TRBV7-2 to TRBJ2-3, with D perhaps TRBD2 (6 bases). The germline V and J ends were trimmed by 0 bases and 4 bases, with 14 bases remaining between them. The length of the CDR3 is 16 residues. Germline V CDR1 and CDR2: SGHTA, FQGNSA.